This T cell receptor beta chain was sequenced in a study of cytomegalovirus exposure and HLA in healthy donors. The primer mix had 60 Vbeta and 13 Jbeta primers. The data were produced by immunoSEQ multiplex PCR, yet TCRdb's version contains in-frame clones alone and is incomplete. This table has 150,000 to 250,000 clones, roughly 85% appearing once. The V and J ends lost 3 bases and 10 bases, in that order; junction bases with no gene match: 11. The CDR3 loop spans 15 amino acids. The V gene's germline CDR1 is SGHNT and CDR2 YYREEE (reference sequence). The sample comprised PBMCs. The receptor was isolated from a woman aged 25 to 39 in good health and CMV-seropositive. The V call is TRBV5-4, the J call TRBJ1-4; 8 bases match TRBD1. The CDR3 is CASSSGQGQGAKLFF. CDR3 bases: TGTGCCAGCAGCTCCGGACAGGGACAAGGAGCAAAACTGTTTTTT.